This T cell receptor beta chain was sequenced in a study of human T cells and chemical hapten exposure. This sample's time point: patch test 3, about 24 weeks after DPC sensitization. Noted treatment: therapeutic diphenylcyclopropenone sensitization with weekly scalp DPC. Losses at the gene ends were 1 base for V and 10 bases for J; bases not matched to a gene: 2. This CDR3 comprises 14 residues. Germline lookup yields CDR1 MDHEN and CDR2 SYDVKM. In its sample, this clonotype was seen a few times. TCRdb called the RACE reads again in MiXCR, with one record for every CDR3 protein. The table has roughly 62,000 distinct CDR3 sequences, around 12% seen once.

The chain combines TRBV28 with TRBJ1-6, with 9 bases lining up with TRBD1. The receptor was isolated from a man younger than 45 with alopecia areata. Some clones in this sample may be carry-over from other donors' samples. The sequencing used whole blood, collected in connection with sensitization to the hapten diphenylcyclopropenone (DPC). The CDR3 reads CASSLLGTGSPLHF. As DNA, the CDR3 is TGTGCCAGCAGTTTATTGGGGACAGGGTCACCCCTCCACTTT.